This T cell receptor beta chain derives from a study of blood T cell repertoires in COVID-19. Study information: The United States, Italy and Spain supplied acute and convalescent COVID-19 samples. T cells, B-cell-depleted T cells, or PBMCs supplied cDNA or gDNA.

Germline loops: CDR1 LNHDA, CDR2 SQIVND (reference sequence). V trimming: 1 base; J trimming: 3 bases; junction bases outside the gene matches: 4. The CDR3 covers 15 residues. In the study's own analysis: Amplified reference gene primers provided the basis for estimating nucleated cell counts. TCRdb's table, derived via immunoSEQ multiplex PCR, lists solely in-frame clones and lacks some. For V, J and clone size, that table is used; D and trimming come from the DNA. The sample includes approximately 670,000 clones, 80% to 90% of them seen just once. The sequence derives from a woman aged 18-29 years with acute or convalescent COVID-19. This chain uses TRBV19 with TRBJ2-7; 9 positions match TRBD1. Input material: peripheral blood. CDR3 DNA sequence: TGTGCCAGTAGTATAGCTGGACAGGGGTTCTACGAGCAGTACTTC. Amino acid sequence: CASSIAGQGFYEQYF.